The clone carrying this TCR beta chain was seen a few times. Its antigen is currently unknown. Each CDR3 protein is one row after TCRdb ran MiXCR on the 5' RACE reads. The sample records some 450,000 distinct CDR3 sequences, 20% being singletons. This sample is part of a study of T-cell memory formation after mild COVID-19. Study-level findings and limits: Cross-reactive memory seemingly joined, as some responding clones were found in pre-infection memory.

The length of the CDR3 is 15 residues. Per germline, CDR1 MNHEY and CDR2 SVGEGT. Trimming at V came to 5 bases and at J to 8 bases, leaving 9 bases not matched to a gene. The gene calls are TRBV6-2 or TRBV6-3 and TRBJ1-6, with 7 bases lining up with TRBD1. What was sequenced was PBMCs or a T cell subset sorted from them (not recorded which). The TCR sequence derives from an adult woman who had mild COVID-19 (a few samples of this study predate the infection). Cell type and time point are not known. CDR3 in amino acids: CASSQRTGGDSPLHF. CDR3 in DNA: TGTGCCAGCAGTCAACGGACAGGTGGAGATTCACCCCTCCACTTT.